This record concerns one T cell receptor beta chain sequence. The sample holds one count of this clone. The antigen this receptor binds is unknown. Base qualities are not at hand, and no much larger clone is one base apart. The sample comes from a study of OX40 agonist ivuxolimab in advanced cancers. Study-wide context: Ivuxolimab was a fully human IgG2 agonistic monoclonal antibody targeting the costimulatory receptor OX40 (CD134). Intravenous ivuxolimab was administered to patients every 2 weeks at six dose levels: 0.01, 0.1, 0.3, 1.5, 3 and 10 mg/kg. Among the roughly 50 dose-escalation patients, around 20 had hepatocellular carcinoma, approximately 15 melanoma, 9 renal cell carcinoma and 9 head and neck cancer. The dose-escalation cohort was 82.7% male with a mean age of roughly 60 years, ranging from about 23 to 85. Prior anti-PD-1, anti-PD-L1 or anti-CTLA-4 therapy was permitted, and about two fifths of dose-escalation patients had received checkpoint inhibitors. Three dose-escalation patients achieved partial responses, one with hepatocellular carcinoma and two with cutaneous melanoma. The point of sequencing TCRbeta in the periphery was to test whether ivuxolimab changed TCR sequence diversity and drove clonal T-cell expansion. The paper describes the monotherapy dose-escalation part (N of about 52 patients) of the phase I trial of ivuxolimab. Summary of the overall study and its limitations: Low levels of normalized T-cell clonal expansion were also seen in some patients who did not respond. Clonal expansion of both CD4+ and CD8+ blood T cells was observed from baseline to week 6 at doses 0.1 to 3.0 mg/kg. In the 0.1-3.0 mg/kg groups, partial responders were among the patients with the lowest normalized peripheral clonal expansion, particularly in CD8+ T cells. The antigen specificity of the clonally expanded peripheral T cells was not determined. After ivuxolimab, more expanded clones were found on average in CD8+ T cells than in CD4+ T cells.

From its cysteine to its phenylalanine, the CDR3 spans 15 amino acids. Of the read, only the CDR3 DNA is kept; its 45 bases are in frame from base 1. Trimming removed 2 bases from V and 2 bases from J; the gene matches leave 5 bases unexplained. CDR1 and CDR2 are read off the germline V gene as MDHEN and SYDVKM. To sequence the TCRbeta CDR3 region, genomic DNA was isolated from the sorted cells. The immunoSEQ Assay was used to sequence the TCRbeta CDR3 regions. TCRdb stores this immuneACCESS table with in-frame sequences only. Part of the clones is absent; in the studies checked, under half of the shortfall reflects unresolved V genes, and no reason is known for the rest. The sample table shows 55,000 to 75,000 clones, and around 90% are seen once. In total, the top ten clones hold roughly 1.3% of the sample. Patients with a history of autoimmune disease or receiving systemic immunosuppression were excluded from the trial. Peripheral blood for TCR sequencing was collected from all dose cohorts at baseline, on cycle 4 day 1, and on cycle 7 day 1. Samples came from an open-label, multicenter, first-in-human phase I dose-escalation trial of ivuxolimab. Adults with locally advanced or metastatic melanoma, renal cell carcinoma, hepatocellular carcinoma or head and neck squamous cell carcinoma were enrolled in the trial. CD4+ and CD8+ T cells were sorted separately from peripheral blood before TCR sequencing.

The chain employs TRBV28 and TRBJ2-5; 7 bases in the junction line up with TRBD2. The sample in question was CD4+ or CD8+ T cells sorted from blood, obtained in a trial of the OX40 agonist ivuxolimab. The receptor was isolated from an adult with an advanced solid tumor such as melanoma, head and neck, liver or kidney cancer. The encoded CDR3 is CASSLGGGAQETQYF. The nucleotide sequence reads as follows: TGTGCCAGCAGTTTAGGGGGAGGGGCTCAAGAGACCCAGTACTTC.